This T cell receptor (beta chain) was identified in a study of CD8 T cells in ankylosing spondylitis. This clonotype occurred a few times. Its antigen is as yet unknown. Per germline, CDR1 SGHRS and CDR2 YFSETQ. The CDR3 contains 15 residues. The germline V and J ends were trimmed by 0 bases and 6 bases, with 13 bases remaining between them. Whole-study findings and limits: Relatively rare in peripheral blood, disease-linked clones were also CD8+. Earlier literature documents some of the motif variants in reactive arthritis synovial fluid and blood. A TCR beta motif made of fewer than ten highly homologous variants seemed typical of ankylosing spondylitis blood.

Library preparation for TCR beta used quantitative 5'-RACE with molecular barcodes. From the 5' RACE reads, TCRdb called clonotypes with MiXCR, one entry per CDR3 protein. This table holds about 480,000 distinct CDR3 sequences, over 15% found once. This sequence was found in a male donor with ankylosing spondylitis. The chain is built from TRBV5-1 and TRBJ2-1, with D uncertain. The sequencing sample was made of blood, either unsorted or a sorted T cell fraction (not recorded which). CDR3: CASSLDIPRSNEQFF. DNA of the CDR3: TGCGCCAGCAGCTTGGATATTCCGCGTAGCAATGAGCAGTTCTTC.